This T cell receptor (beta chain) was sequenced in a study of T cell changes during pregnancy in multiple sclerosis. V shed 5 bases and J 1 base; nucleotides not matched to a gene: 3. The CDR3 loop spans 14 amino acids. CDR1 SEHNR and CDR2 FQNEAQ come from the germline V gene (reference sequence). TCRdb's table, derived via immunoSEQ multiplex PCR, lists solely in-frame clones and lacks some. Among roughly 22,000 clones listed, about nine tenths were seen once. The input for sequencing was CD4+ T cells from peripheral blood mononuclear cells, taken after pregnancy. This chain links TRBV7-9 with TRBJ2-5; 8 nucleotides agree with TRBD1. This clonotype was obtained from a female donor in good health, enrolled as a control in a pregnancy study. CDR3 nucleotides: TGTGCCAGCAGCCGGGACAGGCCCCAAGAGACCCAGTACTTC. Amino acid sequence: CASSRDRPQETQYF.